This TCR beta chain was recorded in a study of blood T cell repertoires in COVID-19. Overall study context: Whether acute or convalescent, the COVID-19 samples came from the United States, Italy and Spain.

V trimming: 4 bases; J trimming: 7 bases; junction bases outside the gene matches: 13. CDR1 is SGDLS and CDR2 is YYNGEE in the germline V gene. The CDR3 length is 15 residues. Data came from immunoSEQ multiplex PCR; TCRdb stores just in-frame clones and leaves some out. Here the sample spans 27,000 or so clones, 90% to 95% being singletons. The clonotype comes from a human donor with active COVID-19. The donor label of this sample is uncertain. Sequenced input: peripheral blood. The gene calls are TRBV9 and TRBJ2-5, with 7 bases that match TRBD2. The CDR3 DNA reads TGTGCCAGCAGCTTAATACCGGGGGGTGGTGGGACCCAGTACTTC. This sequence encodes CASSLIPGGGGTQYF.